This record covers a single TCR beta chain. What it recognizes is unknown. These data belong to a study of blood T cells in healthy people across ages. Broader study findings: Researchers judged that diversity estimates from one million T cells fell short of true values.

Healthy Russian Caucasian donors spanned ages about 6 to 95 years. V lost 8 bases and J lost 4, with 18 bases in between. Germline-derived CDR1 and CDR2 are SNHLY and FYNNEI. The CDR3 totals 15 residues. Alongside a J-beta primer mix, a sample-barcoded 5' primer served in a second PCR lasting about 7 to 11 cycles. One entry per CDR3 protein, called by TCRdb with MiXCR from the 5' RACE reads. This repertoire shows over 500,000 distinct CDR3 sequences, about 28% found once; its top ten account for approximately 3.3%. The same specimen was also included in a second study, on T cells of mothers and their children. This second report adds: Samples came from a few healthy Caucasian mothers and their six children. Barcodes and 2-4 random nucleotides were added by M1S in the second PCR.

This chain connects TRBV2 to TRBJ2-1; no reliable D call. The clonotype was recovered from a boy aged 2 to 10 in good health. The specimen sequenced was blood. In DNA form, the CDR3 reads TGTGCCAGCCGCGTCACAAACAATATATACAATGAGCAGTTCTTC. Translated: CASRVTNNIYNEQFF.